This T cell receptor beta chain was observed in a study of T cells in Graves' hyperthyroidism and ophthalmopathy. Authors of the study amplified TCR beta CDR3 regions from RNA transcripts. During a first-round RT-PCR of the TCR CDR3, the HTBI primer set was used. TCRdb called the multiplex PCR reads again in MiXCR, with one record for every CDR3 protein. The sample includes hundreds of thousands of distinct CDR3 sequences, 38% of them seen just once. V gave up 1 base and J gave up 6 bases; unmatched junction bases: 2. The CDR3 covers 13 residues. Germline V gene data show CDR1 as MGHRA and CDR2 as YSYEKL. There are a few counts of this clonotype. The study excluded patients with uncontrolled infection, other autoimmune disease, pregnancy or lactation.

The TCR originated in a man aged 18-30 years with Graves' hyperthyroidism. The chain has TRBV4-1 and TRBJ2-7, with 8 bases that match TRBD1. Sequencing input: blood. CDR3 sequence: CASSQGTGPEQYF. CDR3 sequence (DNA): TGCGCCAGCAGCCAAGGGACAGGGCCCGAGCAGTACTTC.